The next 5 T cell receptor beta chains were all read from a single sample in a study of blood T cell repertoires in COVID-19. The assay was immunoSEQ multiplex PCR, and TCRdb's table has in-frame clones only and misses some. The table shows around 9,500 clones, with more than 85% occurring only once. The sample was peripheral blood. These receptor sequences come from a woman between 50 and 59 years old with active COVID-19.

The V and J genes are TRBV19 and TRBJ2-2; a weak D match, TRBD2 (6 bases). The CDR3 totals 13 residues. Deletions cut 7 bases from V and 5 bases from J, with 11 bases between. Germline CDR1 reads LNHDA; CDR2 reads SQIVND (reference sequence). DNA for the CDR3: TGTGCCAGTACCCTTCGGGGGACCGGGGAGCTGTTTTTT. Translated, it gives CASTLRGTGELFF.

This chain joins TRBV5-4 and TRBJ2-3, with a tentative D call TRBD1 (6 bases). The V gene's germline CDR1 is SGHNT and CDR2 YYREEE (reference sequence). V shed 4 bases and J shed 0 bases, with 12 bases lying between them. The CDR3 sequence is 15 residues long. The DNA of the CDR3 is TGTGCCAGCAGCAGAACAGGGCGTAGCACAGATACGCAGTATTTT. It encodes CASSRTGRSTDTQYF. Together with reference TRBV5-4 and TRBJ2-3, the CDR3 gives the full variable domain: ETGVTQSPTHLIKTRGQQVTLRCSSQSGHNTVSWYQQALGQGPQFIFQYYREEENGRGNFPPRFSGLQFPNYSSELNVNALELDDSALYLCASSRTGRSTDTQYFGPGTRLTVL.

This chain connects TRBV28 to TRBJ1-1; no definite D call. CDR1 is MDHEN, CDR2 SYDVKM, per germline. V was cut by 2 bases and J by 0 bases, with 10 bases left in between. The CDR3 sequence is 15 residues long. CDR3 DNA: TGTGCCAGCAGTTTAGGGCAGTCGATGAACACTGAAGCTTTCTTT. Residues: CASSLGQSMNTEAFF. The complete variable domain, with remaining parts taken from reference TRBV28 and TRBJ1-1, reads DVKVTQSSRYLVKRTGEKVFLECVQDMDHENMFWYRQDPGLGLRLIYFSYDVKMKEKGDIPEGYSVSREKKERFSLILESASTNQTSMYLCASSLGQSMNTEAFFGQGTRLTVV.

This clone was recorded once. The chain links TRBV7-6 to TRBJ1-1; maybe TRBD1 (5 bases). From germline, CDR1 is SGHVS and CDR2 FNYEAQ. The CDR3 runs 12 residues. Trimming left V 6 bases short and J 11 bases short, with 16 bases between. CDR3 coding DNA: TGTGCCAGCAGGACCTGGGGGAGCGGGGCTTTCTTT. Translating gives CASRTWGSGAFF.

A few counts support this clone. J is TRBJ1-4 and V is TRBV11-2; D unresolved. Per germline, CDR1 SGHAT and CDR2 FQNNGV. V was shortened by 0 bases and J by 8 bases, with 4 bases between the two germline ends. The CDR3 is 12 residues long. The CDR3 region has the DNA TGTGCCAGCAGCTTAGATAGCGAAAAACTGTTTTTT. Translating it yields CASSLDSEKLFF.